These 28 T cell receptor beta chains were sequenced from one sample in a study of T cell responses to AZD1222 COVID-19 vaccine. Generated by immunoSEQ multiplex PCR, the TCRdb table keeps only in-frame clones and is missing some. The sample lists more than 60,000 clones, roughly 90% occurring once. This specimen was peripheral blood, taken on day 0 of AZD1222 vaccination. These receptors were taken from an adult in good health.

V and J are TRBV28 and TRBJ1-2; D call uncertain. This CDR3 has 13 residues. CDR1 is MDHEN, CDR2 SYDVKM, per germline. Trimming removed 3 bases at V and 4 bases at J, with 9 bases between. The CDR3 DNA follows: TGTGCCAGCAGTTTCGGGCGGGGCTATGGCTACACCTTC. It specifies CASSFGRGYGYTF.

The CDR3: CASSYDRNQPQHF. Written as DNA, the CDR3 is TGTGCCAGCAGTTACGACCGCAATCAGCCCCAGCATTTT. V usage is TRBV6-5 and J usage is TRBJ1-5; D gene unclear. V was cut by 2 bases and J by 2 bases, with 4 bases left in between. The V gene's germline CDR1 is MNHEY and CDR2 SVGAGI. The length of the CDR3 is 13 residues.

This clone was counted between two and nine times. The rearrangement links TRBV5-6 to TRBJ1-2; tentative D call: TRBD1 (5 bases). The CDR3 extends over 14 amino acids. The V and J ends lost 0 bases and 3 bases respectively, with 9 bases between them. Germline lookup yields CDR1 SGHDT and CDR2 YYEEEE. The CDR3 coding sequence is TGTGCCAGCAGCTTGGGTCAGGGCGACTATGGCTACACCTTC. It translates to CASSLGQGDYGYTF.

The chain uses TRBV4-1 and TRBJ1-2, with 10 bases fitting TRBD1. CDR1 is MGHRA, CDR2 YSYEKL, per germline. The CDR3 runs to 17 residues. Trimming removed 0 bases from V and 6 bases from J; junction bases left unmatched: 10. This CDR3 is CASSQDRGTGEVDGYTF. DNA for the CDR3: TGCGCCAGCAGCCAAGATCGGGGGACAGGGGAGGTTGATGGCTACACCTTC.

The genes are TRBV28 and TRBJ2-1, with D perhaps matching TRBD1 (6 bases). Trimming took 3 bases from V and 16 from J, leaving 13 bases between them. The CDR3 has 11 residues. Germline lookup yields CDR1 MDHEN and CDR2 SYDVKM. The DNA for the CDR3 is TGTGCCAGCAGTTTGGGCAGGGGATCCTTCTTC. It encodes CASSLGRGSFF.

J is TRBJ2-7 and V is TRBV3-1 (or the pseudogene TRBV3-2), with 8 positions matching TRBD1. The CDR3 is 16 residues long. Trimming cost V 4 bases and J 2 bases; bases outside gene matches: 10. Germline CDR1 reads LGHDT; CDR2 reads YNNKEL (reference sequence). CDR3 region: CASSPPPGQETYEQYF. The CDR3 nucleotides read TGTGCCAGCAGCCCACCCCCGGGACAGGAAACCTACGAGCAGTACTTC.

The chain combines TRBV7-3 with TRBJ1-6; D gene unclear. The CDR3 sequence is 13 residues long. V was shortened by 4 bases and J by 10 bases, with 11 bases between the two germline ends. Germline V CDR1 and CDR2: SGHTA, FQGTGA. The CDR3 is CASSSTTRSPLHF. The CDR3 DNA follows: TGTGCCAGCAGCTCCACAACACGGTCACCCCTCCACTTT.

This chain uses TRBV7-9 with TRBJ2-3; either TRBD1 or TRBD2 may fit D (5 bases each). Germline assignment: CDR1 SEHNR and CDR2 FQNEAQ (reference sequence). The V gene lost 4 bases and the J gene lost 4 bases, with 15 bases spanning the gap. This CDR3 contains 15 residues. The DNA of the CDR3 is TGTGCCAGCAGCTCGAGGGACGAGGGCCCAGATACGCAGTATTTT. Translation: CASSSRDEGPDTQYF.

CDR3 coding DNA: TGTGCCAGCAGTGACTCCGGGATCGATAATTCACCCCTCCACTTT. Protein product: CASSDSGIDNSPLHF. The genes are TRBV6-4 and TRBJ1-6, with unresolved D. The germline V and J ends were trimmed by 0 bases and 5 bases, with 8 bases remaining between them. This CDR3 contains 15 residues. Germline CDR1 is MRHNA and CDR2 is SNTAGT.

This chain joins TRBV28 and TRBJ2-7; 7 bases are shared with TRBD1. The ends lost 3 bases at V and 2 bases at J; junction bases unmatched: 7. Germline V CDR1 and CDR2: MDHEN, SYDVKM. This CDR3 comprises 15 residues. CDR3 sequence (DNA): TGTGCCAGCAGTTTTGAGGACAGGTTAGCCTACGAGCAGTACTTC. Encoded protein: CASSFEDRLAYEQYF.

This clone has a handful of counts. The rearrangement uses TRBV7-2 and TRBJ1-5, with a possible D match to TRBD1 (6 bases). Trimming pared 5 bases from V and 4 bases from J, leaving 12 bases between. Germline CDR1 and CDR2: SGHTA and FQGNSA. The CDR3 covers 14 residues. The CDR3, as DNA: TGTGCCAGCAGCAAGGGGGGACGGAATCAGCCCCAGCATTTT. This gives the protein CASSKGGRNQPQHF.

CDR3 coding DNA: TGCGCCAGCAGGGGGGAGGGAGAGCAGTACTTC. The encoded protein is CASRGEGEQYF. The chain couples TRBV5-1 to TRBJ2-7; 7 bases are a match to TRBD2. CDR1 and CDR2 (germline): SGHRS, YFSETQ. J lost 7 bases, V lost 5 bases, and 3 bases had no gene match. This CDR3 is 11 amino acids long.

The gene calls are TRBV2 and TRBJ1-2; 10 bases agree with TRBD1. After removal of 11 bases from V and 2 bases from J, the junction contained 8 bases not matched to a gene. The CDR3 spans 14 residues. Germline CDR1 SNHLY, CDR2 FYNNEI. The CDR3 reads CAASGDRGNYGYTF. CDR3 bases: TGTGCCGCCTCCGGGGACAGGGGCAACTATGGCTACACCTTC.

J is TRBJ1-2 and V is TRBV29-1; possible D gene TRBD1, 6 bases. The CDR3 totals 11 residues. Germline assignment: CDR1 SQVTM and CDR2 ANQGSEA. V was clipped by 7 bases and J by 7 bases, with 13 bases between them. The CDR3 DNA reads as TGCAGCGCCCCAGGGGAAACTGGCTACACCTTC. Protein: CSAPGETGYTF.

The chain carries TRBV18 and TRBJ1-5; D not resolved. Germline V gives CDR1 KGHSH, CDR2 LQKENI. This CDR3 has 14 residues. Trimming left V 1 base short and J 3 bases short, with 7 bases between. CDR3: CASSPLADNQPQHF. The DNA for the CDR3 is TGTGCCAGCTCACCACTGGCAGACAATCAGCCCCAGCATTTT.

This clone was seen a few times. V and J are TRBV27 and TRBJ1-2, with 7 bases identical to TRBD1. Trimming took 3 bases from V and 1 from J; bases not matched to a gene: 8. CDR1 is MNHEY, CDR2 SMNVEV, per germline (reference sequence). The CDR3 contains 16 residues. CDR3 nucleotides: TGTGCCAGCAGTTTGGGATCGGGACAGATTAACTATGGCTACACCTTC. This gives the protein CASSLGSGQINYGYTF.

V gene TRBV7-9 combines with J gene TRBJ2-2; D may be TRBD1 (6 bases). The germline V gene has CDR1 SEHNR and CDR2 FQNEAQ (reference sequence). The CDR3 consists of 16 residues. V was trimmed by 5 bases and J by 7 bases, leaving 20 bases between them. Written as DNA, the CDR3 is TGTGCCAGCAGCGTTCAGGGGCGACCCTTTGGCGGGGAGCTGTTTTTT. Translating it yields CASSVQGRPFGGELFF.

The rearrangement links TRBV30 to TRBJ1-5; D gene ambiguous. Germline lookup yields CDR1 GTSNPN and CDR2 SVGIG (reference sequence). The CDR3 runs to 12 residues. Deletions cut 5 bases from V and 2 bases from J, with 7 bases between. The CDR3 nucleotides read TGTGCCTGGGATTCGGGCAATCAGCCCCAGCATTTT. This sequence encodes CAWDSGNQPQHF.

The chain links TRBV6-5 to TRBJ1-3; 7 nucleotides agree with TRBD1. J lost 0 bases, V lost 6 bases, and 5 bases had no gene match. CDR1 MNHEY and CDR2 SVGAGI come from the germline V gene. The CDR3 has 15 amino acids. The DNA of the CDR3 is TGTGCCAGCAGGAGACAGGGCCCCTCTGGAAACACCATATATTTT. It translates to CASRRQGPSGNTIYF.

This sequence joins TRBV9 and TRBJ2-1; 14 nucleotides line up with TRBD2. Germline assignment: CDR1 SGDLS and CDR2 YYNGEE. Trimming cost V 3 bases and J 6 bases; bases outside gene matches: 5. The CDR3 sequence is 16 residues long. CDR3: CASSGPGLAGVNEQFF. In DNA form, the CDR3 reads TGTGCCAGCAGCGGACCGGGACTAGCGGGAGTCAATGAGCAGTTCTTC.

J is TRBJ2-3 and V is TRBV24-1; D possibly corresponds to TRBD1 (6 bases). CDR1 KGHDR and CDR2 SFDVKD come from the germline V gene. This CDR3 contains 14 residues. V was pared by 2 bases and J by 5 bases, with 10 bases between. The CDR3 spells CATSDSGAGDTQYF. DNA for the CDR3: TGTGCCACCAGTGATTCAGGGGCCGGAGATACGCAGTATTTT.

The rearrangement joins TRBV5-1 to TRBJ1-5; 8 positions match TRBD1. The CDR3 has 16 amino acids. With 4 bases clipped from V and 3 bases from J, the junction kept 9 bases outside the gene matches. Germline CDR1 is SGHRS and CDR2 is YFSETQ. The CDR3 loop is CASSPGSGGYNQPQHF. In DNA form, the CDR3 reads TGCGCCAGCAGCCCGGGGTCAGGGGGCTACAATCAGCCCCAGCATTTT.

The chain couples TRBV28 to TRBJ1-5; tentative D call: TRBD1 (5 bases). Germline CDR1 MDHEN, CDR2 SYDVKM. Trimming cost V 8 bases and J 9 bases, with 26 bases left between them. This CDR3 is built from 16 residues. In DNA, the CDR3 is TGTGCCAGCCAAGGGGCGGCAGCGACCACCTTTGGGCCCCAGCATTTT. Translation gives CASQGAAATTFGPQHF.

The chain is built from TRBV6-1 and TRBJ2-7, with a tentative D call TRBD2 (5 bases). Germline loops: CDR1 MNHNS, CDR2 SASEGT. The CDR3 contains 15 residues. Trimming left V 3 bases short and J 1 base short, with 13 bases between. The CDR3 loop is CASSDRTGSSYEQYF. For the CDR3, the DNA is TGTGCCAGCAGTGACCGGACGGGGTCATCCTACGAGCAGTACTTC.

V usage is TRBV15 and J usage is TRBJ2-5; D gene ambiguous. This CDR3 region has 12 residues. Trimming removed 0 bases from V and 6 bases from J, with 5 bases in between. Germline CDR1 is LNHNV and CDR2 is YYDKDF (reference sequence). The CDR3 region has the DNA TGTGCCACCAGCAGAGATCAGAAGACCCAGTACTTC. This codes for CATSRDQKTQYF.

J is TRBJ2-3 and V is TRBV28; no definite D call. CDR3 length equals 14 residues. CDR1 and CDR2 (germline): MDHEN, SYDVKM. The V end lost 8 bases, the J end lost 2 bases, and 14 bases lay between the germline ends. The CDR3 bases are TGTGCCAGCGGTGAACGAGCTTCCACAGATACGCAGTATTTT. Translation gives CASGERASTDTQYF.

The CDR3, as DNA: TGCGCCAGCAGTCCGGTTCAGACGGGGGGCTACACCTTC. Protein: CASSPVQTGGYTF. The genes are TRBV10-2 and TRBJ1-2; D remains ambiguous. The CDR3 loop spans 13 amino acids. CDR1 is WSHSY and CDR2 is SAAADI in the germline V gene. Deletions cut 5 bases from V and 8 bases from J, with 15 bases between.

This chain links TRBV20-1 with TRBJ1-6; no clear D gene. Germline CDR1 DFQATT, CDR2 SNEGSKA (reference sequence). The CDR3 has 13 amino acids. With 3 bases removed from V and 3 bases from J, the gap between germline ends came to 6 bases. The CDR3 reads CSASAFYNSPLHF. The CDR3 nucleotides read TGCAGTGCTAGTGCTTTCTATAATTCACCCCTCCACTTT.